Presented here are 9 T cell receptor beta chains from one specimen sequenced in a study of shared clonotypes between healthy human individuals. Assay used: immunoSEQ multiplex PCR; TCRdb lists only in-frame clones, some missing. The repertoire has some 530,000 clones, more than 75% of them found once; the top ten carry 9.5% to 15%. The material sequenced was PBMCs. Every receptor here comes from a woman aged 40 to 55 in good health. Some clones in this sample may be carry-over from other donors' samples.

This rearrangement joins TRBV7-2 to TRBJ2-4; a weak D match, TRBD1 (6 bases). This CDR3 contains 18 residues. Germline V gives CDR1 SGHTA, CDR2 FQGNSA. With 3 bases removed from V and 2 bases from J, the gap between germline ends came to 20 bases. The chain's CDR3 is CASSFRGGQQGSKNIQYF. As DNA, the CDR3 is TGTGCCAGCAGCTTCCGAGGAGGACAGCAGGGGTCCAAAAACATTCAGTACTTC.

This chain uses TRBV5-1 with TRBJ1-2; 8 bases fit TRBD1. The ends lost 7 bases at V and 4 bases at J; junction bases unmatched: 12. The CDR3 spans 15 residues. Looked up from germline, CDR1 is SGHRS and CDR2 is YFSETQ. CDR3 region: CASSLDGQGGYGYTF. CDR3 coding DNA: TGCGCCAGCTCTCTTGACGGACAGGGTGGCTATGGCTACACCTTC. Supplemented by reference TRBV5-1 and TRBJ1-2, the full variable domain reads KAGVTQTPRYLIKTRGQQVTLSCSPISGHRSVSWYQQTPGQGLQFLFEYFSETQRNKGNFPGRFSGRQFSNSRSEMNVSTLELGDSALYLCASSLDGQGGYGYTFGSGTRLTVV.

The gene calls are TRBV5-4 and TRBJ1-4, with D uncertain. V was pared by 5 bases and J by 8 bases, with 7 bases between. The V gene's germline CDR1 is SGHNT and CDR2 YYREEE (reference sequence). This CDR3 has 11 residues. The CDR3 sequence: CASSYGEKLFF. CDR3 in DNA: TGTGCCAGCAGTTACGGGGAAAAACTGTTTTTT.

In its sample, this clone was seen once. The chain couples TRBV5-4 to TRBJ2-1; TRBD1 matches at 10 bases. CDR3 size: 16 residues. Germline V lookup: CDR1 SGHNT, CDR2 YYREEE (reference sequence). V was clipped by 4 bases and J by 2 bases; unmatched bases: 6. The CDR3 DNA is TGTGCCAGCAGCGGAATGACAGGGGGCGCCTACAATGAGCAGTTCTTC. As protein: CASSGMTGGAYNEQFF.

The J gene is TRBJ2-7, the V gene TRBV5-4; no reliable D call. V lost 3 bases and J 4 bases, leaving 8 bases between the germline ends. Looked up from germline, CDR1 is SGHNT and CDR2 is YYREEE (reference sequence). The CDR3 has 12 residues. CDR3: CASSSQDYEQYF. CDR3 coding DNA: TGTGCCAGCAGCTCGCAGGATTACGAGCAGTACTTC.

This clone was counted a few times. The J gene is TRBJ1-6, the V gene TRBV30; D gene uncertain. This CDR3 has 15 residues. The V end lost 1 base, the J end lost 0 bases, and 7 bases lay between the germline ends. In germline, CDR1 is GTSNPN, CDR2 SVGIG (reference sequence). CDR3 protein: CAWSDESSYNSPLHF. CDR3 nucleotides: TGTGCCTGGAGTGATGAAAGCTCCTATAATTCACCCCTCCACTTT.

This clone was detected only once. The chain combines TRBV29-1 with TRBJ1-4; a possible D gene is TRBD1 (6 bases). Germline V gene sequence: CDR1 SQVTM, CDR2 ANQGSEA. V was pared by 6 bases and J by 7 bases, with 18 bases between. The CDR3 is made up of 14 amino acids. CDR3: CSVQGGWIGEKLFF. The CDR3 nucleotides are TGCAGCGTCCAAGGGGGGTGGATAGGTGAAAAACTGTTTTTT.

The rearrangement uses TRBV5-1 and TRBJ2-3; 7 positions agree with TRBD2. The ends lost 2 bases at V and 2 bases at J; junction bases unmatched: 5. Germline CDR1 SGHRS, CDR2 YFSETQ. The CDR3 contains 15 residues. CDR3 loop: CASSFGLDHTDTQYF. The DNA of the CDR3 is TGCGCCAGCAGCTTTGGACTAGACCACACAGATACGCAGTATTTT.

This chain links TRBV19 with TRBJ2-7; 7 positions match TRBD1. With 6 bases clipped from V and 0 bases from J, the junction kept 11 bases outside the gene matches. Germline V lookup: CDR1 LNHDA, CDR2 SQIVND (reference sequence). The CDR3 spans 16 residues. The CDR3 DNA is TGTGCCAGTAGCCACGACCCCGGGACAGTCTCCTACGAGCAGTACTTC. The encoded protein is CASSHDPGTVSYEQYF.